Each of the 9 T cell receptor gamma chains below was sequenced from the same sample in a study of γδ T cells in repeated Plasmodium falciparum infection (dated by TCRdb to the early 2020s). Library construction relied on multiplex PCR. The sequencer listed for this sample is Illumina MiSeq. TCRdb reprocessed the public reads with the caller CATT; rows with the same DNA were merged afterwards. This sample lists 20,000 to 30,000 gamma-chain clones; 2.5% to 3.5% were detected once. The ten largest account for 33% of the sample. For bulk TCR repertoire analysis, Vgamma9/Vdelta2+ and Vdelta2-negative gammadelta T cell populations were isolated by flow sorting from peripheral blood mononuclear cells. Sequenced material: gamma-delta T cells from blood. These receptors came from a pool of human donors (malaria-infected and uninfected, not separated).

This clone has ten or more counts. V gene TRGV3 combines with J gene TRGJ1 or TRGJ2. V trimming: 0 bases; J trimming: 6 bases; junction bases outside the gene matches: 8. Germline CDR1 reads VTNTFY; CDR2 reads YDVSTARD (reference sequence). The CDR3 length is 14 residues. CDR3 nucleotide sequence: TGTGCCACCTGGGACAGGCAAAAGGGTTATAAGAAACTCTTT. The encoded protein is CATWDRQKGYKKLF.

This clone was found a few times. TCRdb shows a much larger clone's protein in place of this DNA's translation, and the two differ at residue 9, likely through a read error; the protein shown is translated from the DNA. V usage is TRGV4 and J usage is TRGJ1 or TRGJ2. The J gene comes from matching the DNA to germline here; TCRdb lacks it. In germline, CDR1 is EGSTGY, CDR2 YDSYTSSV. With 3 bases clipped from V and 5 bases from J, the junction kept 13 bases outside the gene matches. The CDR3 runs 15 residues. The CDR3 spells CATWDYAARDYKKLF. The CDR3 DNA reads TGTGCCACCTGGGATTACGCCGCCAGGGATTATAAGAAACTCTTT.

As concerns this clone: It differs at one base from a far larger clone, so likely a read error. The DNA is omitted, as the CDR3 cannot be located on it reliably, and the CDR3 follows TCRdb's listing. This CDR3 is also generated by other DNA sequences in the sample. The V gene reported is TRGV9; the J gene is uncalled. The CDR3 extends over 30 residues, inclusive of both ends. Germline-derived CDR1 and CDR2 are GITISATS and ISYDGTV (reference sequence). CDR3 amino acids: CALWEQGLRNSLAVEQHLLSQVSIGRIQHF.

In its sample, this clone was seen a few times. This DNA's translation and the protein TCRdb lists, from a much larger clone, do not match at residue 11, likely due to a read error; the protein shown is translated from the DNA. The rearrangement uses TRGV2 and TRGJ1 or TRGJ2. The J gene, not given by TCRdb, was assigned here from a germline match of the nucleotide sequence. Unmatched junction bases numbered 13, after V lost 0 bases and J lost 8 bases. The CDR3 extends over 15 amino acids. Germline CDR1 is EGSNGY and CDR2 is YDSYNSKV. CDR3 coding DNA: TGTGCCACCTGGGACGGGCACCATGGAGATCATAAGAAACTCTTT. Amino acids: CATWDGHHGDHKKLF.

This clone rates as medium-sized. This same CDR3 is encoded by further DNA sequences in the sample. This chain links TRGV4 with TRGJ1 or TRGJ2. Unmatched junction bases numbered 9, after V lost 0 bases and J lost 4 bases. This CDR3 comprises 15 residues. Germline values: CDR1 EGSTGY, CDR2 YDSYTSSV. The CDR3 DNA reads TGTGCCACCTGGGATGGGCCGGGTCGGTATTATAAGAAACTCTTT. Translating gives CATWDGPGRYYKKLF.

There are many counts of this clone. Different DNA sequences within this sample yield the same CDR3. V gene TRGV9 combines with J gene TRGJP. CDR3 length: 17 residues. Per the germline V gene, CDR1 is GITISATS and CDR2 is ISYDGTV (reference sequence). Trimming removed 0 bases from V and 4 bases from J; junction bases left unmatched: 3. The CDR3 sequence: CALWEVLQELGKKIKVF. CDR3 sequence (DNA): TGTGCCTTGTGGGAGGTGCTACAAGAGTTGGGCAAAAAAATCAAGGTATTT.

This clone was detected only a few times. This likely stems from a read error, as it lies one base from a far larger clone. Other DNA sequences in this sample translate to the same CDR3. The J gene is TRGJ1 or TRGJ2, the V gene TRGV4. TCRdb leaves out the J gene; it was filled in here by matching the DNA to germline. V dropped 5 bases and J dropped 7; count of bases not matched to a gene: 8. Germline CDR1 and CDR2: EGSTGY and YDSYTSSV. The CDR3 runs to 12 residues. CDR3 sequence reads: CATWAPYYKKLF. In DNA form, the CDR3 reads TGTGCCACCTGGGCCCCTTACTATAAGAAACTCTTT.

This clone came up many times. The identical CDR3 is also encoded by other nucleotide sequences in the sample. This chain links TRGV4 with TRGJP. The CDR3 sequence is 15 residues long. The V gene's germline CDR1 is EGSTGY and CDR2 YDSYTSSV. Unmatched junction bases numbered 2, after V lost 3 bases and J lost 6 bases. For the CDR3, the DNA is TGTGCCACCTGGGATATAGAGTTGGGCAAAAAAATCAAGGTATTT. It specifies CATWDIELGKKIKVF.

This clone was seen ten or more times. A far larger clone lies a single base away; this is likely a read error. Different DNA sequences within this sample yield the same CDR3. V gene assignment gives TRGV9, but the J gene was left uncalled. From germline, CDR1 is GITISATS and CDR2 ISYDGTV (reference sequence). This CDR3 comprises 16 residues. The CDR3 nucleotides are TGTGCCTTGTGGAGAAGTCAAGAGTTGGGCAAAAAAATCAAGGTTTTT. It is translated as CALWRSQELGKKIKVF.